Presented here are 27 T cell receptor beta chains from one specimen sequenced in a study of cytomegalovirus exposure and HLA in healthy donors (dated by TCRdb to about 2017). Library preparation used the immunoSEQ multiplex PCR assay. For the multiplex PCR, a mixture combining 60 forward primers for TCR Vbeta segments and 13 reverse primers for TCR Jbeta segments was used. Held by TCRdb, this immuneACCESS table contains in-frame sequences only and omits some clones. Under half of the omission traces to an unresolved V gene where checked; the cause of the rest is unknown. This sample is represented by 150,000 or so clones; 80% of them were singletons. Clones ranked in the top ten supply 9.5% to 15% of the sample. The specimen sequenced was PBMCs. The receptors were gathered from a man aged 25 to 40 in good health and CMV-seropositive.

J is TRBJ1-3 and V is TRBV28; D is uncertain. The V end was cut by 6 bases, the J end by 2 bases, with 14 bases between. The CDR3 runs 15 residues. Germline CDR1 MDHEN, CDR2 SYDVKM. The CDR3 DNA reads TGTGCCAGCAGCTCCCGAGGCGGGGCTGGAAACACCATATATTTT. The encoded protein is CASSSRGGAGNTIYF.

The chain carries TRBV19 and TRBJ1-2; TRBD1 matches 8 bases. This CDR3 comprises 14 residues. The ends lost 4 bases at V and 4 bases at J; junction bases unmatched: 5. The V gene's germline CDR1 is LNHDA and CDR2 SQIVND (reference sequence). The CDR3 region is CASSTRDRLYGYTF. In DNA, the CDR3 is TGTGCCAGTAGTACCCGGGACAGGCTCTATGGCTACACCTTC.

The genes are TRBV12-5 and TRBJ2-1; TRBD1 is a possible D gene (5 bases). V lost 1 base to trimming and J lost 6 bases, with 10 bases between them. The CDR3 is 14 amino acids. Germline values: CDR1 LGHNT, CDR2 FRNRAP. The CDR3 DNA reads TGTGCTAGTGGTTTGGAGGGGCGCGGCAATGAGCAGTTCTTC. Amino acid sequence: CASGLEGRGNEQFF.

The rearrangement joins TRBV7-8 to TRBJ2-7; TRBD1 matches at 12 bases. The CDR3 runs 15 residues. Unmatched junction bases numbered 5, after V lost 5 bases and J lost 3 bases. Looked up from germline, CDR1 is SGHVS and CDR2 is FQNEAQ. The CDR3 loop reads CASSPGTGGYYEQYF. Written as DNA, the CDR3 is TGTGCCAGCAGCCCCGGGACAGGGGGCTACTACGAGCAGTACTTC.

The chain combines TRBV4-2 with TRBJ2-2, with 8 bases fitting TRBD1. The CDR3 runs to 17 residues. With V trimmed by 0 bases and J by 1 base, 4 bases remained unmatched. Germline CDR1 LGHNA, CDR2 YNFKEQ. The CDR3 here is CASSQDVGQGNTGELFF. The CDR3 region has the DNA TGTGCCAGCAGCCAAGACGTCGGACAGGGGAACACCGGGGAGCTGTTTTTT.

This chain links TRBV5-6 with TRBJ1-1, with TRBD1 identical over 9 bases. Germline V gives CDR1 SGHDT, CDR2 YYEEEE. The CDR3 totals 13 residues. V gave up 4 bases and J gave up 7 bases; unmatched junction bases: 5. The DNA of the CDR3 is TGTGCCAGCAGCCCCGGGACAGGGCTTGAAGCTTTCTTT. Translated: CASSPGTGLEAFF. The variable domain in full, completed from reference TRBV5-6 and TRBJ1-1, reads DAGVTQSPTHLIKTRGQQVTLRCSPKSGHDTVSWYQQALGQGPQFIFQYYEEEERQRGNFPDRFSGHQFPNYSSELNVNALLLGDSALYLCASSPGTGLEAFFGQGTRLTVV.

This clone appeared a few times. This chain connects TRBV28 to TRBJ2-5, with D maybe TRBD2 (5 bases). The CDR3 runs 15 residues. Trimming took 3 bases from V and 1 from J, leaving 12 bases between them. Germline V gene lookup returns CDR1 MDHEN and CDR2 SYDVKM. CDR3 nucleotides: TGTGCCAGCAGTTTGATTTATGGGAGCCAAGAGACCCAGTACTTC. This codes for CASSLIYGSQETQYF.

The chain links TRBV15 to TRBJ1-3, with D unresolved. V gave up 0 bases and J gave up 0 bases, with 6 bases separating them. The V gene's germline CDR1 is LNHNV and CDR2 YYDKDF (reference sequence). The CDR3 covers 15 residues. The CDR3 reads CATSRDPGSGNTIYF. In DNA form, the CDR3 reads TGTGCCACCAGCAGAGATCCGGGCTCTGGAAACACCATATATTTT. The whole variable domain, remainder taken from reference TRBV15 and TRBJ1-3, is DAMVIQNPRYQVTQFGKPVTLSCSQTLNHNVMYWYQQKSSQAPKLLFHYYDKDFNNEADTPDNFQSRRPNTSFCFLDIRSPGLGDTAMYLCATSRDPGSGNTIYFGEGSWLTVV.

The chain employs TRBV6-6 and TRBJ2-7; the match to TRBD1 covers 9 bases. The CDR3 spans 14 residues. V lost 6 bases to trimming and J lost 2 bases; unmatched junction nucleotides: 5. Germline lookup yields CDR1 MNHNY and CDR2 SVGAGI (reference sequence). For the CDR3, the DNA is TGTGCCAGCAGACAGGGGACAGGGACCTACGAGCAGTACTTC. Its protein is CASRQGTGTYEQYF.

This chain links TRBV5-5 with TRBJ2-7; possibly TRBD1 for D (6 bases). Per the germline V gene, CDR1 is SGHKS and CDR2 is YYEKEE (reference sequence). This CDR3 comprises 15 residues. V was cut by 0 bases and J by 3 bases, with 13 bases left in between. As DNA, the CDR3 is TGTGCCAGCAGCTTGGCGCCAGGGGTAGACTACGAGCAGTACTTC. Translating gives CASSLAPGVDYEQYF.

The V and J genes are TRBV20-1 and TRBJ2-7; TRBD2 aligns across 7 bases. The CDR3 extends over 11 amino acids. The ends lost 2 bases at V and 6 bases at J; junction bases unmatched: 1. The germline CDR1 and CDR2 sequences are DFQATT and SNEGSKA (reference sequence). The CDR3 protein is CSARREGEQYF. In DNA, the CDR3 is TGCAGTGCTAGAAGGGAGGGCGAGCAGTACTTC.

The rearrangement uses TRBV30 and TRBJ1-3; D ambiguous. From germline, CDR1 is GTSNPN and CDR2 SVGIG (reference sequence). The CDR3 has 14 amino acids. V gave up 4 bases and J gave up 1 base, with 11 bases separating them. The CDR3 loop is CAWISRLSGNTIYF. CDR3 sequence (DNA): TGTGCCTGGATCTCCCGTCTGTCTGGAAACACCATATATTTT.

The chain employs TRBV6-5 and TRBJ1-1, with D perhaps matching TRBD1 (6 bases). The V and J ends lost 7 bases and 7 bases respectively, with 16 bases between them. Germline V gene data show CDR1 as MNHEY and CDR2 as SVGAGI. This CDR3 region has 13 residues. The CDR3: CASNSGENIEAFF. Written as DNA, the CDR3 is TGTGCCAGCAACTCAGGGGAGAATATTGAAGCTTTCTTT.

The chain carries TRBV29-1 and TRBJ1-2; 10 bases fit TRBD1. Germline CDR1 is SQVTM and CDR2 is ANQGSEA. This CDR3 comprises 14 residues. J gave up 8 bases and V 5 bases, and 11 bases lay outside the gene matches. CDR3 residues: CSVRVGTGARGYTF. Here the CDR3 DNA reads TGCAGCGTTCGGGTCGGGACAGGGGCAAGAGGCTACACCTTC.

This CDR3 reads CATSRDRKTGTEAFF. The CDR3 coding sequence is TGTGCCACCAGCAGAGATAGGAAGACGGGAACTGAAGCTTTCTTT. The genes are TRBV15 and TRBJ1-1, with D hard to call. V was clipped by 0 bases and J by 5 bases, with 13 bases between them. From germline, CDR1 is LNHNV and CDR2 YYDKDF (reference sequence). This CDR3 is built from 15 residues.

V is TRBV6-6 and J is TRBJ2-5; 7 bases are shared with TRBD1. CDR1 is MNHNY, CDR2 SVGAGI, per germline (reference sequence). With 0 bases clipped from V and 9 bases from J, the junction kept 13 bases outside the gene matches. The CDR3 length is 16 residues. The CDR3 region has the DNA TGTGCCAGCAGTTACTCTGGCCAGGGGGTTCGAATCTCCCAGTACTTC. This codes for CASSYSGQGVRISQYF.

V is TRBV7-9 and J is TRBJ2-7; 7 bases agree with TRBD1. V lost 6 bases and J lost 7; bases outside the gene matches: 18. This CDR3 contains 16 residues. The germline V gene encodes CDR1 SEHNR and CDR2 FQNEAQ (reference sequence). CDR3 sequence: CASSHGRDSLSGEQYF. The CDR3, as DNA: TGTGCCAGCAGTCATGGCCGGGACAGCCTTTCTGGGGAGCAGTACTTC.

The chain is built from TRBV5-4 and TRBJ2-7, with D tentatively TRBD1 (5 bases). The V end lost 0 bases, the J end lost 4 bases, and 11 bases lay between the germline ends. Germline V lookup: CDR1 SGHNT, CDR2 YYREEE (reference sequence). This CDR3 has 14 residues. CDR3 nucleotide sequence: TGTGCCAGCAGCTTGGACAGGAGCGTATACGAGCAGTACTTC. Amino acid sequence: CASSLDRSVYEQYF.

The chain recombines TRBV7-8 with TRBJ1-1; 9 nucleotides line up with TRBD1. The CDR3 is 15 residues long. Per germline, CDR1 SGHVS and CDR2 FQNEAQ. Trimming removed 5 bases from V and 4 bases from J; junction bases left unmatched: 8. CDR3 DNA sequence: TGTGCCAGCAGCGATACGACAGGGGGTCCCACTGAAGCTTTCTTT. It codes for CASSDTTGGPTEAFF.

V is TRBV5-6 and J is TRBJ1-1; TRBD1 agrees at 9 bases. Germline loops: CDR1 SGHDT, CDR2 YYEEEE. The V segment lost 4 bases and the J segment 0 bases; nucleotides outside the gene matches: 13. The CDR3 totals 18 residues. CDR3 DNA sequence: TGTGCCAGCAGCCGGGGGACAGGGAAGACCCGAATGAACACTGAAGCTTTCTTT. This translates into CASSRGTGKTRMNTEAFF.

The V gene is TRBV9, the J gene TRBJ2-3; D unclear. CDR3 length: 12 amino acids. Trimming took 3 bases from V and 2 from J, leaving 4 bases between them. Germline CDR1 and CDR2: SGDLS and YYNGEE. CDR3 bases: TGTGCCAGCAGCGGAGCCACAGATACGCAGTATTTT. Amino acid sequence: CASSGATDTQYF.

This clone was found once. CDR3: CASSRTGGVWDTEAFF. The CDR3 DNA reads as TGTGCCAGCTCACGGACAGGGGGCGTATGGGACACTGAAGCTTTCTTT. This chain uses TRBV18 with TRBJ1-1; 11 bases line up with TRBD1. CDR1 and CDR2 from the germline V gene are KGHSH and LQKENI. The V gene end was trimmed by 4 bases and the J gene end by 3 bases; junction bases not matched to a gene: 7. This CDR3 has 16 residues.

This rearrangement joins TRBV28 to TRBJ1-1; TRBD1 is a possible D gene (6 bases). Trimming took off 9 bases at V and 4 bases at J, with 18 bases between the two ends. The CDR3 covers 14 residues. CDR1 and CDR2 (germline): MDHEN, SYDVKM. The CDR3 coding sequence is TGTGCCAGTAATATACCAGGGGCCGCCACTGAAGCTTTCTTT. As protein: CASNIPGAATEAFF.

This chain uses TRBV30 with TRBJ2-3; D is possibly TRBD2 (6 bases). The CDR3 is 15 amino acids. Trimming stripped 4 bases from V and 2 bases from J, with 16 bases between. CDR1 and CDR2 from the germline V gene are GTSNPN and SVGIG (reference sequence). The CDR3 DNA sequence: TGTGCCTGGAAAGAAACGGGACTGCTCACAGATACGCAGTATTTT. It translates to CAWKETGLLTDTQYF.

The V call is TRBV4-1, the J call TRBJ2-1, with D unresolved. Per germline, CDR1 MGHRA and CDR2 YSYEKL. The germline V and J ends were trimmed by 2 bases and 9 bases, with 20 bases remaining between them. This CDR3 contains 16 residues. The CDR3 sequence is CASSQLTSLSRSEQFF. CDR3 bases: TGCGCCAGCAGCCAACTAACCAGCCTCTCAAGGAGTGAGCAGTTCTTC.

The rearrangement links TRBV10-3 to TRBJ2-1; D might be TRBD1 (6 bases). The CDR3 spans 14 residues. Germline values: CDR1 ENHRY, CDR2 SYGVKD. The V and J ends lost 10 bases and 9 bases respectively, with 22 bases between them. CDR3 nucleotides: TGTGCCACCGAATCGACAGGTGAGGTGGGTGAGCAGTTCTTC. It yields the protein CATESTGEVGEQFF.

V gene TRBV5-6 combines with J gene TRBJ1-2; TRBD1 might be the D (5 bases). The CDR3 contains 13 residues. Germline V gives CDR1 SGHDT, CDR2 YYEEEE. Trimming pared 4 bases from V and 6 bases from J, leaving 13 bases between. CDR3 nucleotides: TGTGCCAGCAGCCGCGACAGAAGTGATGGCTACACCTTC. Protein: CASSRDRSDGYTF.